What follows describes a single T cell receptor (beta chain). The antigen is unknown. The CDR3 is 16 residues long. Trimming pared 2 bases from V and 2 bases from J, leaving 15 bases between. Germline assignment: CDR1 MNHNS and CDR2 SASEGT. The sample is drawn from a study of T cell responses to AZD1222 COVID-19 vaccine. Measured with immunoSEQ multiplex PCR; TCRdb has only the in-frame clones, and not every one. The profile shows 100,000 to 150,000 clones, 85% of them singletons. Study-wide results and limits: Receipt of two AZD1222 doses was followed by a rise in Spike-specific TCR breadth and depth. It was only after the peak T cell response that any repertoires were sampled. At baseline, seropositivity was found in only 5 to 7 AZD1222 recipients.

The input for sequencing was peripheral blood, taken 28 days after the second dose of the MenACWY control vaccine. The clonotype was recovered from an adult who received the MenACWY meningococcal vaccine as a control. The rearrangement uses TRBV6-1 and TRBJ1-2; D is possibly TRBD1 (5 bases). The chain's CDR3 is CASSEFRRGANYGYTF. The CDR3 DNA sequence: TGTGCCAGCAGTGAATTCCGTAGAGGGGCCAACTATGGCTACACCTTC.